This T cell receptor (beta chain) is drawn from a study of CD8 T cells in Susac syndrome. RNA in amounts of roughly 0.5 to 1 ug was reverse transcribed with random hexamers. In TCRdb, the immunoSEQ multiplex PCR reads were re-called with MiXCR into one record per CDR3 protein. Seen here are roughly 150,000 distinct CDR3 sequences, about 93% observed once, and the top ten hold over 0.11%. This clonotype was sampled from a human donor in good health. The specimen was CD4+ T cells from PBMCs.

The CDR3 DNA sequence: TGCGCCAGCAGAAGACAGGGAACCATGAACACTGAAGCTTTCTTT. Encoded protein: CASRRQGTMNTEAFF. The chain uses TRBV5-1 and TRBJ1-1; the match to TRBD1 covers 7 bases. CDR3 size: 15 residues. Germline V gene sequence: CDR1 SGHRS, CDR2 YFSETQ. V gave up 5 bases and J gave up 0 bases; unmatched junction bases: 7.